This entry describes one T cell receptor (beta chain). Its specificity is not known. The data originate from a study of cytomegalovirus exposure and HLA in healthy donors. The CDR3 totals 14 residues. CDR1 and CDR2 (germline): LNHDA, SQIVND (reference sequence). V lost 3 bases to trimming and J lost 6 bases, with 14 bases between them. TCRdb's table, derived via immunoSEQ multiplex PCR, lists solely in-frame clones and lacks some. The sample yields 70,000 or so clones, roughly 94% seen once. Study-level findings and limits: The study labeled approximately 150 TCR beta chains cytomegalovirus-associated. The classifier reportedly diagnosed cytomegalovirus status with high sensitivity and specificity.

Separate from the approximately 670-subject first cohort was the approximately 120-subject validation cohort, to which the donors belonged. The sequence derives from a man in his late teens or twenties in good health and CMV-seropositive. Sequencing used PBMCs. V gene TRBV19 combines with J gene TRBJ1-1, with D unclear. DNA for the CDR3: TGTGCCAGTAGTATTAGAGCATCCCTAGCTGAAGCTTTCTTT. It yields the protein CASSIRASLAEAFF.